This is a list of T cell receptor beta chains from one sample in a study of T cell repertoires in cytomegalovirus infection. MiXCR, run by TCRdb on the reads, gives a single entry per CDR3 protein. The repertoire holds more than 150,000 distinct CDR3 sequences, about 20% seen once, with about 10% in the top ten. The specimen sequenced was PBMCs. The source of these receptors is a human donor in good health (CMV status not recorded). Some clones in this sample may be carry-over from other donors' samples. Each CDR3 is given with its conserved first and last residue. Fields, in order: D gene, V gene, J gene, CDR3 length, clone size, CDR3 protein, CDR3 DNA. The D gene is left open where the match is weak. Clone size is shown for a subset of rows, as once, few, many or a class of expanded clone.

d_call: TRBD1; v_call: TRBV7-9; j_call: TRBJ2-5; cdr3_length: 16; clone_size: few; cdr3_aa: CASSPLTGQARETQYF; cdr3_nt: TGTGCCAGCAGCCCACTAACGGGACAGGCAAGAGAGACCCAGTACTTC
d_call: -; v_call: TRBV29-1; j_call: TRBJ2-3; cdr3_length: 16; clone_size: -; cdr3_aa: CSEEGGGPGATDTQYF; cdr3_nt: TGCAGCGAGGAAGGGGGGGGGCCAGGGGCCACAGATACGCAGTATTTT
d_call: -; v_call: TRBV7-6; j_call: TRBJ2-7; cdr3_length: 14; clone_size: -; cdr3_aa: CASSLVQDGNEQYF; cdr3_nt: TGTGCCAGCAGCTTAGTCCAGGATGGCAACGAGCAGTACTTC
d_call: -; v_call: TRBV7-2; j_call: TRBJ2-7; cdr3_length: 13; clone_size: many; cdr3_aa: CASSPMGAYEQYF; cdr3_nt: TGTGCCAGCAGCCCCATGGGAGCCTACGAGCAGTACTTC
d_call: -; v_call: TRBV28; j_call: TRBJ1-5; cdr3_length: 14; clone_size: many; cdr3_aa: CASCLTGGNQPQHF; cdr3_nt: TGTGCCAGCTGCTTGACGGGGGGCAATCAGCCCCAGCATTTT
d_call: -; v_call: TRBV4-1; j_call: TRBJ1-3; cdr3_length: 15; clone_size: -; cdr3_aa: CASSQADLSGNTIYF; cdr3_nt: TGCGCCAGCAGCCAAGCCGACCTCTCTGGAAACACCATATATTTT
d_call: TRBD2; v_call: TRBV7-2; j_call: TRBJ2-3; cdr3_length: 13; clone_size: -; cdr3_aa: CASRNVAGMVPYF; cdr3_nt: TGTGCCAGCAGGAATGTAGCGGGTATGGTCCCGTATTTT
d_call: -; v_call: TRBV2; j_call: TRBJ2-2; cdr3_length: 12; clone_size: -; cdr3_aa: CASSAEAGELFF; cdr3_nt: TGTGCCAGCAGTGCCGAGGCCGGGGAGCTGTTTTTT
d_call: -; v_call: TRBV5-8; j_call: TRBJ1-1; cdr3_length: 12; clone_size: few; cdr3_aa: CASSRTATEAFF; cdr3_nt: TGTGCCAGCAGCCGGACAGCCACTGAAGCTTTCTTT
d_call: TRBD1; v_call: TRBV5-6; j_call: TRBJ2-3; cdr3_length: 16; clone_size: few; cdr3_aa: CASSPWTGGPTDTQYF; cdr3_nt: TGTGCCAGCAGCCCTTGGACAGGGGGGCCCACAGATACGCAGTATTTT
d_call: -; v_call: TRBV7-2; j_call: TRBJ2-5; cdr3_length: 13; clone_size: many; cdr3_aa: CASSRKGGETQYF; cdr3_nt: TGTGCCAGCAGCCGCAAGGGCGGGGAGACCCAGTACTTC
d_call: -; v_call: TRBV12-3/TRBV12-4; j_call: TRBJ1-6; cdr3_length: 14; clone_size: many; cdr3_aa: CASRGGVANSPLHF; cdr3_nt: TGTGCCAGCAGGGGGGGAGTTGCTAATTCACCCCTCCACTTT
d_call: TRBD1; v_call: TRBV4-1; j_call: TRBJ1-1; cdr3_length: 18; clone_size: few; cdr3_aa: CASSQAGQGASRGTEAFF; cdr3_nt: TGCGCCAGCAGCCAAGCGGGACAGGGGGCTTCGAGGGGCACTGAAGCTTTCTTT
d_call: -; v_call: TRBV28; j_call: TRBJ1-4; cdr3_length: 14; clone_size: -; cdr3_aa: CASSSSGFNEKLFF; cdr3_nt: TGTGCCAGCAGTTCCTCGGGCTTTAATGAAAAACTGTTTTTT
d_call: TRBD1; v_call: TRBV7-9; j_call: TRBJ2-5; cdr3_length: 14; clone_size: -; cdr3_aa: CASSSLTGEETQYF; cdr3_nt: TGTGCCAGCAGCTCGCTGACAGGGGAAGAGACCCAGTACTTC
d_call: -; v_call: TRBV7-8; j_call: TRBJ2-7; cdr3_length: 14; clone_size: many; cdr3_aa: CASSPVAKGYEQYF; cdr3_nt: TGTGCCAGCAGCCCCGTGGCGAAGGGCTACGAGCAGTACTTC
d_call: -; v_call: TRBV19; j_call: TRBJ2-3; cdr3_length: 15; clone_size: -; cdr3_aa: CASSIVGGSTDTQYF; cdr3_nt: TGTGCCAGTAGTATAGTTGGCGGGAGCACAGATACGCAGTATTTT
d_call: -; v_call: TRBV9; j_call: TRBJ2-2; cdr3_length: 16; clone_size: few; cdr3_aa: CASSLSLAGNTGELFF; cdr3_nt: TGTGCCAGCAGCCTCAGTCTGGCGGGGAACACCGGGGAGCTGTTTTTT
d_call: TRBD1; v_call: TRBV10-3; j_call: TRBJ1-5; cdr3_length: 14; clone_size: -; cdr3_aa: CAISASGGHQPQHF; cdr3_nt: TGTGCCATCAGTGCCTCAGGGGGCCATCAGCCCCAGCATTTT
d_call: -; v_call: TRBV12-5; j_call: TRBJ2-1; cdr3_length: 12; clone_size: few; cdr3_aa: CASGLVPNEQFF; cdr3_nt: TGTGCTAGTGGTTTGGTACCCAATGAGCAGTTCTTC
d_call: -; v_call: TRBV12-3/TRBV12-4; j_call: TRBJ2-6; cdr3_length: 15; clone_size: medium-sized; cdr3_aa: CASSTSGVGANVLTF; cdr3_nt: TGTGCCAGCTCAACCTCAGGGGTCGGGGCCAACGTCCTGACTTTC
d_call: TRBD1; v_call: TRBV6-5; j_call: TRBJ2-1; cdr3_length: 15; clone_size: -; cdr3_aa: CASSSGGQGGGAQFF; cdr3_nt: TGTGCCAGCAGTTCCGGGGGACAGGGAGGTGGGGCGCAGTTCTTC
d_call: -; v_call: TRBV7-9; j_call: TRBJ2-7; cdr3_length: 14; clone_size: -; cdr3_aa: CASSSAGSGNEQYF; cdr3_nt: TGTGCCAGCAGTTCCGCGGGGTCCGGGAACGAGCAGTACTTC
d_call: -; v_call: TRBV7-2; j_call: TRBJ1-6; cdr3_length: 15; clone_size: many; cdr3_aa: CASSLGSGEGAPLHF; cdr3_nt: TGTGCCAGCAGCTTAGGGTCAGGGGAGGGGGCACCCCTCCACTTT
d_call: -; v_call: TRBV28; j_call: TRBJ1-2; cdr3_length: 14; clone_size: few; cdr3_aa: CASSRQGGGYGYTF; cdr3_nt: TGTGCCAGCTCCCGCCAGGGCGGCGGGTATGGCTACACCTTC
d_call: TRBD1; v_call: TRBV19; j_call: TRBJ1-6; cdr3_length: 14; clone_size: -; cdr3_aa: CASSIQTGSAPLHF; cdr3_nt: TGTGCCAGTAGTATTCAGACAGGGAGTGCACCCCTCCACTTT
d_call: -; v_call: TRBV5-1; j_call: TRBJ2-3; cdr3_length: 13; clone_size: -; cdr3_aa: CASWSASTDTQYF; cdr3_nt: TGCGCCAGCTGGTCAGCTAGCACAGATACGCAGTATTTT
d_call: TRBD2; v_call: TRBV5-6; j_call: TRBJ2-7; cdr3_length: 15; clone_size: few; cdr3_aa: CASSFRGGRRYEQYF; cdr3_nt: TGTGCCAGCAGCTTCCGGGGGGGGCGGCGCTACGAGCAGTACTTC
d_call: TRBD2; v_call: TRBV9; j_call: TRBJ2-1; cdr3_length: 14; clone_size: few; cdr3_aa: CASSGTSGNNEQFF; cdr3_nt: TGTGCCAGCAGCGGGACTAGCGGGAACAATGAGCAGTTCTTC
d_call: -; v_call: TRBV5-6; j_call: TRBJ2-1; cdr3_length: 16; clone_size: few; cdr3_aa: CASSLDLGEMAFQQFF; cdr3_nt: TGTGCCAGCAGCTTGGACCTCGGGGAAATGGCCTTCCAGCAGTTCTTC
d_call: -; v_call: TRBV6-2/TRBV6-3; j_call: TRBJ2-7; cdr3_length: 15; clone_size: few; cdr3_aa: CASREIGGGSYEQYF; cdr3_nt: TGTGCCAGCAGAGAGATAGGTGGGGGCTCCTACGAGCAGTACTTC
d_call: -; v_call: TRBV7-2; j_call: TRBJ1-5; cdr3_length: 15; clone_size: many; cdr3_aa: CASSLAVGSNQPQHF; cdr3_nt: TGTGCCAGCAGCTTAGCGGTGGGAAGCAATCAGCCCCAGCATTTT
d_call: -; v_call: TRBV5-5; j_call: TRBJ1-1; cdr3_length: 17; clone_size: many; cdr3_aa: CASSLASVGGFNTEAFF; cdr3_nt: TGTGCCAGCAGCTTGGCCTCCGTTGGGGGTTTTAACACTGAAGCTTTCTTT
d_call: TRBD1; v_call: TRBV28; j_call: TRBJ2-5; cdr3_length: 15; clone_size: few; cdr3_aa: CASSFLEQGVETQYF; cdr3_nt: TGTGCCAGCAGTTTCTTAGAACAGGGGGTAGAGACCCAGTACTTC
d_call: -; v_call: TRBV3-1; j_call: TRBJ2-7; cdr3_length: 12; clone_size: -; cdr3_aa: CASRGSSYEQYF; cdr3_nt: TGTGCCAGTCGGGGAAGCTCCTACGAGCAGTACTTC
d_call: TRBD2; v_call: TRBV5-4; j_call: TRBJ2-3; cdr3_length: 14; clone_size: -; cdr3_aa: CAGQAGKSTDTQYF; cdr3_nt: TGTGCCGGCCAAGCGGGAAAGAGCACAGATACGCAGTATTTT
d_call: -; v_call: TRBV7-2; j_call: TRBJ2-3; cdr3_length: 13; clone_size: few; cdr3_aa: CASSFQRADTQYF; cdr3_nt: TGTGCCAGCAGCTTTCAACGGGCAGATACGCAGTATTTT
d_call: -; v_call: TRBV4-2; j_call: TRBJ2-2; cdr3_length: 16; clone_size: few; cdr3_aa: CASSQDPLVNTGELFF; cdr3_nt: TGTGCCAGCAGCCAAGATCCCCTAGTAAACACCGGGGAGCTGTTTTTT
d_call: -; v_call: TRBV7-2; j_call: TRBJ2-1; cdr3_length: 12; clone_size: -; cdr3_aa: CASSNVGNEQFF; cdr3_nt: TGTGCCAGCAGCAACGTAGGCAATGAGCAGTTCTTC
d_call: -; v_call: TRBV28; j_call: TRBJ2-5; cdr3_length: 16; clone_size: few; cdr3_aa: CASSPNGVASRETQYF; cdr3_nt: TGTGCCAGCAGTCCCAATGGGGTGGCCTCTCGGGAGACCCAGTACTTC
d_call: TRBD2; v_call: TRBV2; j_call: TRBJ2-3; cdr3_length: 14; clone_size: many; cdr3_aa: CASSVAGGADTQYF; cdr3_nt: TGTGCCAGCAGTGTAGCGGGAGGGGCAGATACGCAGTATTTT
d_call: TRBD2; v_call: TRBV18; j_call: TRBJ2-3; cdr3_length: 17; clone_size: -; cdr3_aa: CASSRIGIAGGTDTQYF; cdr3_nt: TGTGCCAGCTCACGAATCGGAATAGCGGGAGGGACAGATACGCAGTATTTT
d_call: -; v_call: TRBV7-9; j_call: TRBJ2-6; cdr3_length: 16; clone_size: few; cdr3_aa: CASSSPQSSGANVLTF; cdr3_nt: TGTGCCAGCAGCTCCCCCCAAAGCTCTGGGGCCAACGTCCTGACTTTC
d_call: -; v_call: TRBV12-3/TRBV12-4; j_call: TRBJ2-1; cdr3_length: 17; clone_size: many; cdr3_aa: CASSLAIRQPQDNEQFF; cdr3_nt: TGTGCCAGCAGTTTAGCGATCCGGCAGCCGCAAGACAATGAGCAGTTCTTC
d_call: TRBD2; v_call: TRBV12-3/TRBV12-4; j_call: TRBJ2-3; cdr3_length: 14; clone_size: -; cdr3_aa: CASSLAKGLGSQYF; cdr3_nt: TGTGCCAGCAGTTTAGCGAAAGGACTAGGTTCGCAGTATTTT
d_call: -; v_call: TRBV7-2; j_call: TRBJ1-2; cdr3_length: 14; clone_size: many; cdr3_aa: CASSLDVTVYGYTF; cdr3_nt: TGTGCCAGCAGCTTAGACGTCACCGTCTATGGCTACACCTTC
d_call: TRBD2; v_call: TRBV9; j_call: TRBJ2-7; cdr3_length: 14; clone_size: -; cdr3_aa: CASSVGGGTGEQYF; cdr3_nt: TGTGCCAGCAGCGTTGGCGGGGGTACTGGCGAGCAGTACTTC
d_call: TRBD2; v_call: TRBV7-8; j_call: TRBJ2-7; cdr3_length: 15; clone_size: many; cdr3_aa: CASSSLAGGPYEQYF; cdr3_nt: TGTGCCAGCAGCTCGCTAGCGGGGGGGCCCTACGAGCAGTACTTC
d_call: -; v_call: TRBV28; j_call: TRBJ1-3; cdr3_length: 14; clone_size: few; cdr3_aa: CASSFQARGNTIYF; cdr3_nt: TGTGCCAGCAGTTTTCAGGCCAGAGGAAACACCATATATTTT
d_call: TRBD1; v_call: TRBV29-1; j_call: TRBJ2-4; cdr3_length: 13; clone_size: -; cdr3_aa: CSAYRGVKNIQYF; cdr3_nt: TGCAGCGCCTACAGGGGTGTCAAAAACATTCAGTACTTC